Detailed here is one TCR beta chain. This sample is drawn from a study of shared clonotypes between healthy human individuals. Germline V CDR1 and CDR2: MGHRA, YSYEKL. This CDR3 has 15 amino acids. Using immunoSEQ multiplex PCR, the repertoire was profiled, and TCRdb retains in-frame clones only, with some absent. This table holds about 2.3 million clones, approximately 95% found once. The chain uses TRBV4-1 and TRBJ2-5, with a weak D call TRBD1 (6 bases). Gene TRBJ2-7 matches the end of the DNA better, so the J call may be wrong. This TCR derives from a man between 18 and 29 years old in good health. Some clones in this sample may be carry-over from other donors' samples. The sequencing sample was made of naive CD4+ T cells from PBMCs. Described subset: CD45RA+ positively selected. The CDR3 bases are TGCGCCAGCAGCCTCAGGGGCCTGACTGACGACGAGCAGTACTTC. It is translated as CASSLRGLTDDEQYF.